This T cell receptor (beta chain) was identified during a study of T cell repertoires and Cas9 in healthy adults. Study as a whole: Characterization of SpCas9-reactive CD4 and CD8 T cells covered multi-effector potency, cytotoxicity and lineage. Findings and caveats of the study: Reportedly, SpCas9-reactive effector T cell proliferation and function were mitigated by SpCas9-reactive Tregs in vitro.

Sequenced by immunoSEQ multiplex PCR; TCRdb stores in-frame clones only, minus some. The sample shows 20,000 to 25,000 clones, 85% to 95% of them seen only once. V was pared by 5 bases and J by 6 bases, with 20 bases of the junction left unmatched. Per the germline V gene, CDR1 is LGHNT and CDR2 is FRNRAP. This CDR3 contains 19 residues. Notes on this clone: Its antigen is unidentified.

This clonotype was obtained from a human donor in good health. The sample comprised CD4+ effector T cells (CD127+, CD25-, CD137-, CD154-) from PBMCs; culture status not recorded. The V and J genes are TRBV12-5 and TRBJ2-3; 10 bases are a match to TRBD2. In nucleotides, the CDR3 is TGTGCTAGTGGTCTCCACCTCCAAGCGGGAGGGCCTGTGGGTGATACGCAGTATTTT. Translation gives CASGLHLQAGGPVGDTQYF.